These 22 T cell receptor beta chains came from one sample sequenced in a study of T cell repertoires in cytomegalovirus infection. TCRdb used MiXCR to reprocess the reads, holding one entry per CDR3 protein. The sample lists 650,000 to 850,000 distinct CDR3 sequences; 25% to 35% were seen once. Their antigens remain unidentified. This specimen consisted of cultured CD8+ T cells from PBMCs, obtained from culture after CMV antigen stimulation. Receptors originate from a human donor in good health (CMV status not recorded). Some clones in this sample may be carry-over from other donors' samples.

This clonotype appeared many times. The CDR3: CASSFRTGLRQETQYF. The DNA for the CDR3 is TGTGCCAGCAGCTTCCGAACGGGACTGCGTCAAGAGACCCAGTACTTC. V is TRBV7-6 and J is TRBJ2-5, with a tentative D call TRBD2 (6 bases). Per the germline V gene, CDR1 is SGHVS and CDR2 is FNYEAQ. This CDR3 is 16 amino acids long. V was shortened by 3 bases and J by 2 bases, with 16 bases between the two germline ends. Supplemented by reference TRBV7-6 and TRBJ2-5, the full variable domain reads GAGVSQSPRYKVTKRGQDVALRCDPISGHVSLYWYRQALGQGPEFLTYFNYEAQQDKSGLPNDRFSAERPEGSISTLTIQRTEQRDSAMYRCASSFRTGLRQETQYFGPGTRLLVL.

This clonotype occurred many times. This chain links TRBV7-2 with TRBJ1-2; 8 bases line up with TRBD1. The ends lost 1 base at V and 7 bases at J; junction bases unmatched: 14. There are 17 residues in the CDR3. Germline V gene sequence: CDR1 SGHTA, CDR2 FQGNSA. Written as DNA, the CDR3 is TGTGCCAGCAGCTTAGGGGTCCCTTGGCAGGGGGCCGGTGGCTACACCTTC. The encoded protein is CASSLGVPWQGAGGYTF.

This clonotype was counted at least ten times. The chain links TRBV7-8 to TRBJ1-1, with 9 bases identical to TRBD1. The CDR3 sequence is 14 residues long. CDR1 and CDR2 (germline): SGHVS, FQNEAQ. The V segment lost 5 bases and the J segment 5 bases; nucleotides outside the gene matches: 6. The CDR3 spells CASSPDRGGTEAFF. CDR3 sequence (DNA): TGTGCCAGCAGCCCGGACAGGGGTGGGACTGAAGCTTTCTTT.

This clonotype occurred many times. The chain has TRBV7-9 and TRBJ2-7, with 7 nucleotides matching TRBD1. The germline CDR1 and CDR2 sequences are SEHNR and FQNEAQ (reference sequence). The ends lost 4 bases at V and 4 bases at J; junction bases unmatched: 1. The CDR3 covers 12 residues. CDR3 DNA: TGTGCCAGCAGCTCCAGGGGGTACGAGCAGTACTTC. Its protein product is CASSSRGYEQYF.

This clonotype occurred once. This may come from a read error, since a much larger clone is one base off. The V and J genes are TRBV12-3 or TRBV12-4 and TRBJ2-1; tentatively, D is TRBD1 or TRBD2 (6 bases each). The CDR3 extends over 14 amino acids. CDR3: CVSSPPGGHNEQFF. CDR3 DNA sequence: TGTGTCAGCAGTCCCCCCGGGGGCCATAATGAGCAGTTCTTC.

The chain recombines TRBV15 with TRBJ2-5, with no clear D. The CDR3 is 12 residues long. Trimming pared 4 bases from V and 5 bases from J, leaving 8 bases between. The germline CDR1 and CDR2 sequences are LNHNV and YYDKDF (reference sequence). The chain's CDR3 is CATSTTGETQYF. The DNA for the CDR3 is TGTGCCACCAGCACCACTGGGGAGACCCAGTACTTC.

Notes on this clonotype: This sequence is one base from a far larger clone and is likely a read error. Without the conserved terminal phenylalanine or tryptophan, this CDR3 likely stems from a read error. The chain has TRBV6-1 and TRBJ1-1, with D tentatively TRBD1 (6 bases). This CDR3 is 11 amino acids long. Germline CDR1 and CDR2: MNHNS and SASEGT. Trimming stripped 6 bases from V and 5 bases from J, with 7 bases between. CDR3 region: CASRRGTEAFL. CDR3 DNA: TGTGCCAGCAGGAGGGGGACTGAAGCTTTCTTA.

This chain's CDR3 is CASSLVTGGLYEQYF. DNA of the CDR3: TGTGCCAGCAGCTTAGTGACAGGGGGCCTGTACGAGCAGTACTTC. The rearrangement links TRBV7-6 to TRBJ2-7, with 10 nucleotides matching TRBD1. CDR3 size: 15 residues. CDR1 is SGHVS, CDR2 FNYEAQ, per germline. With 1 base clipped from V and 4 bases from J, the junction kept 4 bases outside the gene matches.

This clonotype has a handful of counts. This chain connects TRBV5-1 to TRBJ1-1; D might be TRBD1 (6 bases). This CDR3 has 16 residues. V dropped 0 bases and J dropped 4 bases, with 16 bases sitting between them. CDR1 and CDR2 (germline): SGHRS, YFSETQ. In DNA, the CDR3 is TGCGCCAGCAGCTTGGGACCTTTAACAGGGAGCACTGAAGCTTTCTTT. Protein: CASSLGPLTGSTEAFF.

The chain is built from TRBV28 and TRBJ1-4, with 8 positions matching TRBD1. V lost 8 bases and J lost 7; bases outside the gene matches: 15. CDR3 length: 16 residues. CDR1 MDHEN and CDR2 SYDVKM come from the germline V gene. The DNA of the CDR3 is TGTGCCAGCCACAACAGGGGGAGGAGTGAGGTTGAAAAACTGTTTTTT. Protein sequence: CASHNRGRSEVEKLFF.

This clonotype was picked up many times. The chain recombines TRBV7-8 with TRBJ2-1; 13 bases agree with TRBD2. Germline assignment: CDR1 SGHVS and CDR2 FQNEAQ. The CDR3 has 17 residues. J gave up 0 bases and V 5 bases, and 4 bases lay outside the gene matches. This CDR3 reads CASSLTSGGSSYNEQFF. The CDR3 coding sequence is TGTGCCAGCAGCCTGACTAGCGGGGGGAGCTCCTACAATGAGCAGTTCTTC.

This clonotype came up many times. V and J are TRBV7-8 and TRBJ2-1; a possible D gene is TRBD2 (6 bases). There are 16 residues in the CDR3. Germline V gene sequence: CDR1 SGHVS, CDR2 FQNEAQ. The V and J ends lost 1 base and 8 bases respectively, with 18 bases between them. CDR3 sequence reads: CASSLEFAGPGYEQFF. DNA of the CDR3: TGTGCCAGCAGCTTAGAATTCGCGGGGCCTGGGTATGAGCAGTTCTTC. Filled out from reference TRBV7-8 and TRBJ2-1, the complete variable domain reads GAGVSQSPRYKVAKRGQDVALRCDPISGHVSLFWYQQALGQGPEFLTYFQNEAQLDKSGLPSDRFFAERPEGSVSTLKIQRTQQEDSAVYLCASSLEFAGPGYEQFFGPGTRLTVL.

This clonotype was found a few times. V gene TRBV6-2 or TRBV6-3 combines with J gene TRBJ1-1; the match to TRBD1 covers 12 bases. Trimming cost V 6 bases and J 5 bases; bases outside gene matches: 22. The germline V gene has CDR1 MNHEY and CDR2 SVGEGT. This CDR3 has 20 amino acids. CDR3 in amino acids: CASRKPGTGGNRARGTEAFF. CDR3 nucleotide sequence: TGTGCCAGCAGAAAACCCGGGACAGGGGGCAACCGAGCCAGAGGGACTGAAGCTTTCTTT.

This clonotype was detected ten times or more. The CDR3 loop reads CASSPSAGDYGYTF. Written as DNA, the CDR3 is TGTGCCAGCAGCCCCTCGGCGGGTGACTATGGCTACACCTTC. This chain connects TRBV7-2 to TRBJ1-2; D is uncertain. The CDR3 spans 14 residues. CDR1 is SGHTA, CDR2 FQGNSA, per germline. V was clipped by 5 bases and J by 3 bases, with 13 bases between them.

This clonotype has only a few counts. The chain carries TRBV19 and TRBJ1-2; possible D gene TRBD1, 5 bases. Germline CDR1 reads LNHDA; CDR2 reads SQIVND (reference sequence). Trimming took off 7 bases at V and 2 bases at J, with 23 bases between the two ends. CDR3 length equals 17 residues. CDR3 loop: CASNPILQGRENYGYTF. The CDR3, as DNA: TGTGCCAGTAACCCCATACTCCAGGGACGGGAGAACTATGGCTACACCTTC.

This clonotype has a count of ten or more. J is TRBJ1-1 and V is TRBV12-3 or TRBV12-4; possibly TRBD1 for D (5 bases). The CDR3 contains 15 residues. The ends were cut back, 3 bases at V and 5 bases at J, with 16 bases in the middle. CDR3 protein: CASSFLGPHRTEAFF. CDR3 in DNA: TGTGCCAGCAGTTTTCTGGGGCCTCATAGGACTGAAGCTTTCTTT.

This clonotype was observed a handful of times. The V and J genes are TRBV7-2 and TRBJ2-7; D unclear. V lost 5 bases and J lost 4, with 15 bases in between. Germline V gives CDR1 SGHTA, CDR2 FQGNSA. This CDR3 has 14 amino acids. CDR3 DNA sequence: TGTGCCAGCAGCGCCTTCCTGGGGTATTACGAGCAGTACTTC. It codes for CASSAFLGYYEQYF.

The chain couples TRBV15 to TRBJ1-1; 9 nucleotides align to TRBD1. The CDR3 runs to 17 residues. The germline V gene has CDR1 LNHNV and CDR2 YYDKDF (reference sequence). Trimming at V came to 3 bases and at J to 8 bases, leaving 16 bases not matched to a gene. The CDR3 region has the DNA TGTGCCACCAGCAGTCTTTGGCAGGACAGGGGACAGGACGAAGCTTTCTTT. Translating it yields CATSSLWQDRGQDEAFF.

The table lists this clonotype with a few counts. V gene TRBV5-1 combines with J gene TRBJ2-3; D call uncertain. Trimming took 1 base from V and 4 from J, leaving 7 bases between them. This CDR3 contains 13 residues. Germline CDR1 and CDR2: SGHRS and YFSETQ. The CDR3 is CASSLSKPDTQYF. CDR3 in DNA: TGCGCCAGCAGCTTGTCCAAGCCAGATACGCAGTATTTT.

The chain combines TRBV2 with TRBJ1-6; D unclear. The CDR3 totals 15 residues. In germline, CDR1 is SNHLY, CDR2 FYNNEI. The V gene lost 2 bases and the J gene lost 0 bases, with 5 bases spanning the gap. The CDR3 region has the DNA TGTGCCAGCAGTGAATCAAGCTCCTATAATTCACCCCTCCACTTT. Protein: CASSESSSYNSPLHF.

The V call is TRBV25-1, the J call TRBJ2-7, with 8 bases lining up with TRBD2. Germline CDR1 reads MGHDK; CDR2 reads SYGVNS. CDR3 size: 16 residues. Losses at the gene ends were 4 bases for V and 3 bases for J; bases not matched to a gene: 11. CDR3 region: CASSATGRGEYYEQYF. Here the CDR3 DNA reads TGTGCCAGCAGTGCCACGGGGCGGGGGGAGTACTACGAGCAGTACTTC.

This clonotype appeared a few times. Written as DNA, the CDR3 is TGTGCCAGCAGCTTACGAAGCGGGATTCAAGAGACCCAGTACTTC. It translates to CASSLRSGIQETQYF. The V call is TRBV7-2, the J call TRBJ2-5, with 7 bases that match TRBD2. Germline V CDR1 and CDR2: SGHTA, FQGNSA. Germline trimming cut 2 bases from V and 2 bases from J; bases unmatched to any gene: 5. This CDR3 contains 15 residues.